This TCR beta chain was documented in a study of blood T cell repertoires in COVID-19. Study at large: Samples came from the United States, Italy and Spain, spanning acute and convalescent COVID-19. The cDNA or gDNA used as material had been derived from T cells, B-cell-depleted T cells, or PBMCs.

Germline CDR1 reads SGHDT; CDR2 reads YYEEEE. The junction had 6 bases not matched to a gene; V was cut back by 4 bases and J by 4 bases. The CDR3 length is 14 residues. In the original workflow: For nucleated cells, counts were estimated from reference gene primer amplification. Method: immunoSEQ multiplex PCR; TCRdb's copy keeps in-frame clones and lacks some. Clone size and V and J calls were adopted from that table, with D and trimming inferred from the DNA. The table has 250,000 to 300,000 clones, 80% to 85% seen once. This clone has just one count. This chain links TRBV5-6 with TRBJ1-1, with TRBD1 identical over 8 bases. The material sequenced was peripheral blood. This TCR came from a woman aged 55 to 70 with active or convalescent COVID-19. The DNA for the CDR3 is TGTGCCAGCAGCCTCGGACAGGGTGCCACTGAAGCTTTCTTT. Protein: CASSLGQGATEAFF.